This T cell receptor (beta chain) was recovered during a study of T cell responses to AZD1222 COVID-19 vaccine (dated by TCRdb to the early 2020s). Regarding the complete study: TCR sequencing covered 233 trial participants: nearly 210 given two doses of AZD1222 and around 25 given two doses of MenACWY control vaccine. Trial participants were enrolled into age subgroups of 18-55, 56-69 and 70-plus years, which contained around 140, 26 and 57 TCR-sequenced participants, respectively.

The CDR3 regions of human TCRbeta chains were analyzed by immunosequencing. Turning to the authors' computational methods: Repertoire TCRs were matched against a reference library of SARS-CoV-2-specific TCRs generated with the MIRA antigen-specificity platform. Breadth was defined as the fraction of unique TCRs that were SARS-CoV-2-associated, and depth was defined as the fraction of total T cells that were SARS-CoV-2-associated. Using the MIRA data, each spike-specific TCR was mapped to the spike region that the TCR reacts to and placed in a CD4 or CD8 class. Log10-transformed breadth and depth values were compared by one-way ANOVA with Sidak's multiple comparisons tests. Here the immuneACCESS table is served through TCRdb, limited to in-frame sequences with V and J called. Missing clones are a known gap in these copies; in checked studies unresolved V genes cover under half, and the rest lacks a known reason. V, J and clone size are those of that table, while D and trimming were read from the DNA. Here the sample has about 84,000 clones; around nine tenths occur a single time. The ten biggest clones cover around 10% of the sample.

General conclusions and limits of the study: After two AZD1222 doses, both the breadth and the depth of spike-specific TCRs were significantly higher than at day 0 and than in MenACWY recipients. The whole spike protein was spanned by vaccine-associated CD4 TCRs, and dominant responses were seen in regions 160-218 and 743-854. Conclusions about previously exposed vaccinees are limited because only six or seven AZD1222 recipients were SARS-CoV-2 seropositive at baseline. Most participants were white British and females outnumbered males, and the authors suggested that clonal diversity may have been underestimated. Because no day 14 peak-response samples were available, the repertoires could be characterized only after the peak T cell response. Epitopes outside the regions mutated in the B.1.351 and B.1.1.7 variants were reportedly recognized by nearly half of the unique spike-specific TCRs. In the small 56-69-year group, the increase in depth fell short of significance, most likely because of low power.

As regards this clone: Its antigen remains undetermined. Base-call qualities are not available, and no considerably larger clone is one nucleotide away.

According to the study, the label for this sample's time point signals: about 28 days (+/-7) after the second vaccine dose. Because spike-specific TCR depth and breadth did not differ between the two schedules, AZD1222 recipients who got a second dose at roughly 4 weeks were pooled with those who got a second dose at roughly 12 weeks. The vaccinee samples were drawn from two UK trials, COV001 and COV002, one of which was a single-blind randomized controlled phase 2/3 trial testing AZD1222 (ChAdOx1 nCoV-19) in healthy adults. Trial participant PBMC samples were collected at day 0 and day 28 after the second dose for TCRbeta chain sequencing. From its cysteine to its phenylalanine, the CDR3 spans 15 amino acids. Here the CDR3 DNA is all that survives: 45 bases in frame from base 1. Trimming leaves V shorter by 1 base and J shorter by 9 bases, with the junction holding 9 bases beyond the gene matches. For CDR1 and CDR2, the germline V gene lists SNHLY and FYNNEI.

The sample here was peripheral blood, taken 28 days after the second AZD1222 dose. The rearranged chain carries TRBV2 and TRBJ1-5; 7 central nucleotides agree with TRBD1. The source is an adult who received the AZD1222 COVID-19 vaccine. CDR3 sequence: CASSEVRTGLRPQHF. Here is the DNA: TGTGCCAGCAGTGAAGTACGGACAGGTCTCCGGCCCCAGCATTTT.